This T cell receptor beta chain was captured by sequencing in a study of technical replicates of blood from a few donors. Some clones are missing from TCRdb's copy, which holds only in-frame ones; the method was immunoSEQ multiplex PCR. The repertoire holds about 100,000 clones, with around 96% as singletons. The length of the CDR3 is 14 residues. Germline V CDR1 and CDR2: SGHTA, FQGTGA. Losses at the gene ends were 5 bases for V and 4 bases for J; bases not matched to a gene: 6. V and J are TRBV7-3 and TRBJ1-1, with 8 bases lining up with TRBD1. The sample was T cells isolated from PBMCs. The clonotype was recovered from a human donor in good health. CDR3 loop: CASSLTGQGTEAFF. Here the CDR3 DNA reads TGTGCCAGCAGCCTCACTGGACAGGGCACTGAAGCTTTCTTT.